Reported below is one T cell receptor (beta chain). Its antigen remains unidentified. There are no base qualities to consult, and no much larger clone falls within one base. Per the germline V gene, MNHNS is the CDR1 and SASEGT is the CDR2. The CDR3 measures 15 amino acids from cysteine to phenylalanine. Just the 45-base CDR3 DNA is kept, in frame starting at base 1. A distance of 14 bases separates the germline ends of V and J, which lose 5 bases and 1 base respectively. The sample comes from a study of technical replicates of blood from a few donors (dated by TCRdb to about 2017). To prepare the library, the immunoSEQ multiplex PCR assay was applied. What TCRdb holds here is the immuneACCESS table cut down to in-frame rearrangements. Part of the clones is not present; checked against another copy, under half of the missing clones reflect an unresolved V gene, and the others are unexplained. Present in this sample are 65,000 to 80,000 clones, approximately 97% of which were seen just once. The ten most abundant clones make up more than 0.25% of the sample.

The sequence is built from TRBV6-1 and TRBJ1-1; no D gene can be assigned with confidence. Sequenced input: T cells isolated from PBMCs. The receptor comes from a human donor in good health. CDR3 loop: CASSSDSLRNTEAFF. The DNA sequence is as follows: TGTGCCAGCAGTTCCGACTCGCTAAGGAACACTGAAGCTTTCTTT.